These 9 T cell receptor beta chains share one sample of origin, sequenced in a study of T-cell memory formation after mild COVID-19. One entry per CDR3 protein, called by TCRdb with MiXCR from the 5' RACE reads. Of about 540,000 distinct CDR3 sequences listed, roughly 20% were seen once; the top ten hold about an eighth. The specimen was PBMCs or a T cell subset sorted from them (not recorded which). All receptors come from an adult woman who had mild COVID-19 (a few samples of this study predate the infection). Cell type and time point are not known.

This clonotype was seen a handful of times. The CDR3: CATSRELGLADESTDTQYF. The CDR3 DNA is TGTGCCACCAGCAGAGAATTGGGGCTAGCGGACGAGAGCACAGATACGCAGTATTTT. The chain recombines TRBV15 with TRBJ2-3; TRBD2 aligns across 7 bases. Losses at the gene ends were 0 bases for V and 0 bases for J; bases not matched to a gene: 12. This CDR3 is built from 19 residues. The V gene's germline CDR1 is LNHNV and CDR2 YYDKDF (reference sequence).

The rearrangement joins TRBV9 to TRBJ2-7; 10 nucleotides line up with TRBD2. The V and J ends lost 5 bases and 7 bases, in that order; junction bases with no gene match: 12. This CDR3 has 15 residues. Germline lookup yields CDR1 SGDLS and CDR2 YYNGEE. CDR3 residues: CASSSVSGGAGEQYF. The DNA for the CDR3 is TGTGCCAGCAGTTCAGTCAGCGGGGGGGCCGGAGAGCAGTACTTC.

This rearrangement joins TRBV2 to TRBJ2-7, with TRBD1 matching 9 bases. Germline V gives CDR1 SNHLY, CDR2 FYNNEI. CDR3 size: 14 residues. J was trimmed by 3 bases and V by 5 bases; bases with no gene match: 5. DNA of the CDR3: TGTGCCAGCAGTCATCCGGGACAGGGCTACGAGCAGTACTTC. The encoded protein is CASSHPGQGYEQYF.

This clonotype has a handful of counts. This chain joins TRBV5-5 and TRBJ2-1, with D perhaps matching TRBD2 (5 bases). The V gene lost 1 base and the J gene lost 7 bases, with 12 bases spanning the gap. The CDR3 consists of 14 residues. The germline V gene has CDR1 SGHKS and CDR2 YYEKEE (reference sequence). CDR3: CASSLSTGNNEQFF. The CDR3 DNA reads TGTGCCAGCAGCTTGAGCACCGGGAATAATGAGCAGTTCTTC.

The chain combines TRBV20-1 with TRBJ1-2; D not resolved. Trimming pared 4 bases from V and 6 bases from J, leaving 18 bases between. The V gene's germline CDR1 is DFQATT and CDR2 SNEGSKA (reference sequence). This CDR3 comprises 14 residues. The DNA of the CDR3 is TGCAGTGCTAACCGACTTGAGGATGCGGATGGCTACACCTTC. It is translated as CSANRLEDADGYTF.

The chain recombines TRBV24-1 with TRBJ2-1; maybe TRBD1 (6 bases). Germline V lookup: CDR1 KGHDR, CDR2 SFDVKD. V dropped 5 bases and J dropped 0 bases, with 10 bases sitting between them. The CDR3 runs to 15 residues. This CDR3 is CATSGQASSYNEQFF. The DNA of the CDR3 is TGTGCCACCAGTGGACAGGCAAGCTCCTACAATGAGCAGTTCTTC.

This clonotype occurred a few times. The chain links TRBV3-1 to TRBJ2-2; D not certain. The CDR3 is made up of 13 amino acids. Germline lookup yields CDR1 LGHDT and CDR2 YNNKEL (reference sequence). The V and J ends lost 1 base and 3 bases respectively, with 3 bases between them. This CDR3 is CASSQVYTGELFF. CDR3 in DNA: TGTGCCAGCAGCCAAGTTTACACCGGGGAGCTGTTTTTT. Full variable domain (missing parts from reference TRBV3-1 and TRBJ2-2): DTAVSQTPKYLVTQMGNDKSIKCEQNLGHDTMYWYKQDSKKFLKIMFSYNNKELIINETVPNRFSPKSPDKAHLNLHINSLELGDSAVYFCASSQVYTGELFFGEGSRLTVL.

The chain carries TRBV7-3 and TRBJ2-3, with D hard to call. Germline V gene lookup returns CDR1 SGHTA and CDR2 FQGTGA. The CDR3 extends over 13 amino acids. The V end was cut by 5 bases, the J end by 1 base, with 7 bases between. This CDR3 is CASSDGRTDTQYF. The CDR3, as DNA: TGTGCCAGCAGCGACGGACGCACAGATACGCAGTATTTT. The variable domain in full, with the rest retrieved from reference TRBV7-3 and TRBJ2-3, is GAGVSQTPSNKVTEKGKYVELRCDPISGHTALYWYRQSLGQGPEFLIYFQGTGAADDSGLPNDRFFAVRPEGSVSTLKIQRTERGDSAVYLCASSDGRTDTQYFGPGTRLTVL.

The chain joins TRBV4-1 to TRBJ1-2; TRBD1 is a possible D gene (6 bases). Germline CDR1 and CDR2: MGHRA and YSYEKL. CDR3 length: 18 amino acids. Between the trimmed V and J ends, which lost 4 bases and 4 bases, there was a span of 25 bases. DNA for the CDR3: TGCGCCAGCAGCCCTCGACCCGTTCCGGGACAAGGCATCTATGGCTACACCTTC. This encodes CASSPRPVPGQGIYGYTF.